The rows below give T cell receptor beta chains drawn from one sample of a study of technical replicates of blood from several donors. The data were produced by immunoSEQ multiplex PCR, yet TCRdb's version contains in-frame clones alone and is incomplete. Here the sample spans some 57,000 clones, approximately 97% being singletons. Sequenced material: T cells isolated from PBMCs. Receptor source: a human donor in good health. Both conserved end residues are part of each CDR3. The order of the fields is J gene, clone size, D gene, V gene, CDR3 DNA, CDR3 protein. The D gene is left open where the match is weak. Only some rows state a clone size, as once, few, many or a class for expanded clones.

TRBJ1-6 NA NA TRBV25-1 TGTGCCAGCAGACTCCCAGGGACCTATAATTCACCCCTCCACTTT CASRLPGTYNSPLHF
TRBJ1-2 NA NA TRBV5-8 TGTGCCAGCAGCAGAATAACAGGGTTAGGAGGCTACACCTTC CASSRITGLGGYTF
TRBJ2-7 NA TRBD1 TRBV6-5 TGTGCCAGCAGTTACGCGGACAGGTCAACATACGAGCAGTACTTC CASSYADRSTYEQYF
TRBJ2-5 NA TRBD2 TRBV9 TGTGCCAGCAGCGTAACTAGCGGGAACCAAGAGACCCAGTACTTC CASSVTSGNQETQYF
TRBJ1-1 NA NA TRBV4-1 TGCGCCAGCAGTATACAGACGAACACTGAAGCTTTCTTT CASSIQTNTEAFF
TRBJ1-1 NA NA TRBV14 TGTGCCAGCAGCCAAGTAACAAGCACTGAAGCTTTCTTT CASSQVTSTEAFF
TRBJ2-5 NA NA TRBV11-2 TGTGCCAGCAGCTTGGGCATGGCCCAAGAGACCCAGTACTTC CASSLGMAQETQYF
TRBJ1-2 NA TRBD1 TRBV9 TGTGCCAGCAGCCTAAGGACAGGGAGGGTAAATGGCTACACCTTC CASSLRTGRVNGYTF
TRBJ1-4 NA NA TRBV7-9 TGTGCCAGCAGCGGCGAAGGGGGATTTCTCGAGACTAATGAAAAACTGTTTTTT CASSGEGGFLETNEKLFF
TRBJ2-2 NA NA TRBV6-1 TGTGCTGCACGAGGCCTAGTCACCGGGGAGCTGTTTTTT CAARGLVTGELFF
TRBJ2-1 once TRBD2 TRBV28 TGTGCCAGCAGTTTTGAGACTAGCGGCTCCTGGGAGCAGTTCTTC CASSFETSGSWEQFF
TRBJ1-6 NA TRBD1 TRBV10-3 TGTGCCATCAGTGCTGACAGGGCGAATTCACCCCTCCACTTT CAISADRANSPLHF
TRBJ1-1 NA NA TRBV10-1 TGCGCCAGCAGTCGACAGCGGAACACTGAAGCTTTCTTT CASSRQRNTEAFF
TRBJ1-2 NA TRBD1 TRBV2 TGTGCCAGCAGTGGAGGGGGACAGGGGATTGGCTACACCTTC CASSGGGQGIGYTF
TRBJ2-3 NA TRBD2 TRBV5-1 TGCGCCAGCAGGACTTTAGCGGGTCGCACAGATACGCAGTATTTT CASRTLAGRTDTQYF
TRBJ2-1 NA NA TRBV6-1 TGTGCCAGCAGTGCTACAGACAGGCCGTTTTTTTACAATGAGCAGTTCTTC CASSATDRPFFYNEQFF
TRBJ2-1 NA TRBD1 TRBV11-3 TGTGCCAGCAGCTCCTGGACAGGGGGGGACAATGAGCAGTTCTTC CASSSWTGGDNEQFF
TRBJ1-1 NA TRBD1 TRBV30 TGTGCCTGGAGCTGGGGACAGGGTGGCACTGAAGCTTTCTTT CAWSWGQGGTEAFF
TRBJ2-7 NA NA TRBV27 TGTGCCAGCAGTCGGTTTAGGGGGAACAGCGGAGAGCAGTACTTC CASSRFRGNSGEQYF
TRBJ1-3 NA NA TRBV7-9 TGTGCCAGCAGCCCCAGGCTCTCTGGAAACACCATATATTTT CASSPRLSGNTIYF
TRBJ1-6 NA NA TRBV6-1 TGTGCCAGCAGTGAGACAGAGTACTATAATTCACCCCTCCACTTT CASSETEYYNSPLHF
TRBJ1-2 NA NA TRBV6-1 TGTGCCAGCAGGACACAGGTCTCCGACAACTATGGCTACACCTTC CASRTQVSDNYGYTF
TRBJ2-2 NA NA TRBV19 TGTGCCAGTAGTATGGGGCAGAACACCGGGGAGCTGTTTTTT CASSMGQNTGELFF
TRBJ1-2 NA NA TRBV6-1 TGTGCCAGCAGTGATGGGGCAGTCTATGGCTACACCTTC CASSDGAVYGYTF
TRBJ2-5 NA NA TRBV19 TGTGCCAGTAGTATTTGGGAGTCCGACAGGGAGACCCAGTACTTC CASSIWESDRETQYF
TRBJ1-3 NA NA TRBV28 TGTGCCAGCAGTTCCTCCGACATACTCCGAAACACCATATATTTT CASSSSDILRNTIYF
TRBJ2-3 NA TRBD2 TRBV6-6 TGTGCCAGCAAGGGACTAGCGGGGCCATTGGATACGCAGTATTTT CASKGLAGPLDTQYF
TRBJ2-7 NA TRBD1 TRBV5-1 TGCGCCAGCAGCGGTGGGGACAGGAACTACGAGCAGTACTTC CASSGGDRNYEQYF
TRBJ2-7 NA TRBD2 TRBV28 TGTGCCAGCAGTTTACTAGCGGGATCCTACGAGCAGTACTTC CASSLLAGSYEQYF
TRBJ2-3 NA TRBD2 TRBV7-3 TGTGCCAGCAGCCTACGGGGACTAGCGGGGGCCCGAAGCACAGATACGCAGTATTTT CASSLRGLAGARSTDTQYF
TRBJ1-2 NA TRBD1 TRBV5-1 TGCGCCAGCAGCTACCTACAGGGGGCTGGCTATGGCTACACCTTC CASSYLQGAGYGYTF
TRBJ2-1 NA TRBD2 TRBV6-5 TGTGCCAGCAGCTATACAGCGGGAGGGAATGAGCAGTTCTTC CASSYTAGGNEQFF
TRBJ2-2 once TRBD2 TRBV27 TGTGCCAGCACCCTCTTTGCGGGAGGGACCGGGGAGCTGTTTTTT CASTLFAGGTGELFF
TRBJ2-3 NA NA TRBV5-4 TGTGCCAGCAGCTCCGACAGGATCCAGCTCGGGGATACGCAGTATTTT CASSSDRIQLGDTQYF
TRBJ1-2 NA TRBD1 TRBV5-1 TGCGCCAGCAGCATAGAGGGGGCAAACTATGGCTACACCTTC CASSIEGANYGYTF
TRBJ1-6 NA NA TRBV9 TGTGCCAGCAGCGTAGCAGGGACCTATAATTCACCCCTCCACTTT CASSVAGTYNSPLHF
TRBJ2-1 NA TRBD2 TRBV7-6 TGTGCCAGCAGCTTGCGGGCGTTCGGCGGGAGCTCCTACAATGAGCAGTTCTTC CASSLRAFGGSSYNEQFF
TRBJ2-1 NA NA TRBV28 TGTGCCAGCAGTTCTACTCCCCTAACTGAGCAGTTCTTC CASSSTPLTEQFF
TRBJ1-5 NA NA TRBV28 TGTGCCAGCAGGCGGGACTCCGTCCCCCAGCATTTT CASRRDSVPQHF
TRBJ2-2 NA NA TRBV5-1 TGCGCCAGCAGCTTGGACAGGGCAGACACCGGGGAGCTGTTTTTT CASSLDRADTGELFF
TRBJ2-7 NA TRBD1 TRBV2 TGTGCCAGCAGCGAACAGACAGGGCCCTACGAGCAGTACTTC CASSEQTGPYEQYF
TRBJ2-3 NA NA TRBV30 TGTGCCTGGAGCAGCGGACAGCCTAGCACAGATACGCAGTATTTT CAWSSGQPSTDTQYF
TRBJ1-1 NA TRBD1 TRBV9 TGTGCCAGCAGCCGGGACAGGGGGCGCGGGGGGAACACTGAAGCTTTCTTT CASSRDRGRGGNTEAFF
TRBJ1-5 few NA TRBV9 TGTGCCAGCAGCAGATCCCCCGCCGGGCCCCAGCATTTT CASSRSPAGPQHF
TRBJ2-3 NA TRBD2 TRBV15 TGTGCCACCAGCGGTTCGCGGGGACTAGCGCCACGGGGGGCAGATACGCAGTATTTT CATSGSRGLAPRGADTQYF
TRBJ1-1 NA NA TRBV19 TGTGCCAGTAGGGAGACGAGCGCTTTCTTT CASRETSAFF
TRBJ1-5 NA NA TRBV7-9 TGTGCCAGCAGCTTAGCGAGTCCCTCACAGGAACATCAGCCCCAGCATTTT CASSLASPSQEHQPQHF
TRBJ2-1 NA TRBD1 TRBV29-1 TGCAGCGTTGAATCGGTAGGGGACAGGACCTACAATGAGCAGTTCTTC CSVESVGDRTYNEQFF
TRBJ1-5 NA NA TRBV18 TGTGCCAGCTCACCACCGGCAGGGAATAGCAATCAGCCCCAGCATTTT CASSPPAGNSNQPQHF